This T cell receptor beta chain was profiled in a study of CD8+CD57+ T cells in acquired aplastic anemia (dated by TCRdb to between 2017 and 2018). In terms of the full investigation: A mean of around 3 ug of DNA, ranging from roughly 0.2 to 30 ug, was extracted from sorted CD4+ and CD8+ cells. CD8+CD57+ expansion was defined as frequency above the mean frequency observed in healthy subjects. Study-wide findings and limitations: CD8+ Simpson's diversity did not differ significantly between patients and healthy controls (P=0.060). Although roughly 30 CD8+ CDR3 sequences were shared by patients and controls, these sequences appeared highly expressed in patients and within the immunodominant clones of patients.

This clonotype was picked up many times. The specificity of this receptor is unknown. There are no base qualities to consult, and no much larger clone falls within one base. The patients picked for sequencing were ones in whom flow cytometry had shown an expansion of CD8+CD57+ cells. Every patient had a diagnosis of severe acquired aplastic anemia based on International Study of Aplastic Anemia and Agranulocytosis and Camitta criteria. At the time blood was sampled, none of the patients had received any therapy. In this study, sorted CD4+ and CD8+ T cells from the blood of healthy subjects and of severe aplastic anemia patients had their TCR repertoires deep-sequenced. In the USA, patient enrollment took place under clinicaltrials.gov protocols 00001620, 01623167, 00001397, 00071045, 00081523 and 00961064. Ficoll-Paque density gradient centrifugation was used to isolate peripheral blood mononuclear cells. CD4+ and CD8+ T cells were sorted by FACS or magnetic beads before DNA extraction.

V drops 8 bases and J drops 3 bases, leaving 13 bases in between. The CDR3 measures 13 amino acids from cysteine to phenylalanine. Here the CDR3 DNA is all that survives: 39 bases in frame from base 1. Genomic DNA served as template for TCR beta VDJ combination and CDR3 sequence profiling. An Illumina HiSeq 2000 was used for TCR repertoire sequencing. Under the source paper's analysis protocol: Repertoire assessment relied on Simpson's diversity index, CDR3 size and DJ length profiles, and TRBV/TRBJ rearrangement plots. The most abundant DNA sequence in the deep sequencing data was taken as the immunodominant clone. CDR3 amino acid sequences were screened for sharing across subjects and were compared with published repertoires and the VDJdb database. TCRdb ran its own pipeline on the public reads, namely fastp trimming at Q25 and MiXCR clone calling, and kept in-frame beta chains. Every entry covers one CDR3 protein and lists the most common genes and DNA from its rows. TCRdb assigned the V and J calls; the authors' analysis was not used. The sample yields around 220,000 distinct CDR3 sequences; roughly 50% were counted once. The ten largest clones represent just under 20% of the sample.

In this chain, TRBV12-3 or TRBV12-4 is recombined with TRBJ2-5; TRBD2 might be the D gene, on 6 matching bases. Source material: sorted CD4+, CD8+, or CD8+CD57+ T cells (not recorded which) from PBMCs. This clonotype was sampled from a human donor with aplastic anemia. CDR3 reads: CASGFGGKETQYF. The sequenced DNA is TGTGCCAGCGGATTCGGAGGGAAAGAGACCCAGTACTTC.